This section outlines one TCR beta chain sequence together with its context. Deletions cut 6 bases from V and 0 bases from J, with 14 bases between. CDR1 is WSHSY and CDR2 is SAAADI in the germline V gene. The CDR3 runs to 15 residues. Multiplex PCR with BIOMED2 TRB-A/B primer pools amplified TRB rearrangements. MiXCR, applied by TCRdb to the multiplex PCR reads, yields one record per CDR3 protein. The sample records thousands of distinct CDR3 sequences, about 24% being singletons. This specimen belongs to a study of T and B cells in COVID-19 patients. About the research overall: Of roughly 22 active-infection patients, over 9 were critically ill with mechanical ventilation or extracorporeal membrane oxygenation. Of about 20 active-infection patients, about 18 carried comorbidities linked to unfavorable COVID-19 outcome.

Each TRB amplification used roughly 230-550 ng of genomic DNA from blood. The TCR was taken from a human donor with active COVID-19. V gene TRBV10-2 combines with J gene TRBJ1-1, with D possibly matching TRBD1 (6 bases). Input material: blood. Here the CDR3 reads CASRKGDTLNTEAFF. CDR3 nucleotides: TGCGCCAGCAGGAAGGGGGATACCCTGAACACTGAAGCTTTCTTT.